Detailed here is one T cell receptor (beta chain). The repertoire was sequenced with immunoSEQ multiplex PCR; TCRdb's copy has only in-frame clones and lacks some. The repertoire consists of several thousand clones, with 57% occurring once and the leading ten covering roughly 9.8%. The sample belongs to a study of coeliac disease. Germline V gene data show CDR1 as SGHAT and CDR2 as FQNNGV. V was cut by 1 base and J by 3 bases, with 10 bases left in between. This CDR3 has 14 amino acids. The receptor comes from a woman aged 60-75 years with celiac disease. The sample taken for sequencing was intraepithelial lymphocytes from the gut. This chain links TRBV11-2 with TRBJ2-7; maybe TRBD2 (6 bases). The CDR3 DNA follows: TGTGCCAGCAGCTTAGGCGGGGACGGCTACGAGCAGTACTTC. It codes for CASSLGGDGYEQYF.